Listed below are T cell receptor beta chains from one sample, sequenced in a study of Ad26.COV2.S vaccination and SARS-CoV-2 variants. The protocol was immunoSEQ multiplex PCR, while the TCRdb copy is restricted to in-frame clones and leaves out a portion. This sample has 300,000 to 400,000 clones; 85% occur once, and the top ten carry 2.5% to 3.5%. The sample consisted of peripheral blood, taken in a trial of Ad26.COV2.S vaccine versus placebo. All receptors come from a person aged 18-65 years who received the Ad26.COV2.S COVID-19 vaccine or a placebo. Both conserved end residues are part of each CDR3. The D gene is left open where the match is weak. Rows give clone size only sometimes, using once, few, many, or a class for an expanded clone.

v_call: TRBV28; clone_size: -; j_call: TRBJ1-6; d_call: -; cdr3_nt: TGTGCCAGCAAGGCTACGGGACAATATAATTCACCCCTCCACTTT; cdr3_aa: CASKATGQYNSPLHF
v_call: TRBV30; clone_size: -; j_call: TRBJ2-5; d_call: TRBD2; cdr3_nt: TGTGCCTGGAGAGCGGGGGGGCAGGTCGGAGAGACCCAGTACTTC; cdr3_aa: CAWRAGGQVGETQYF
v_call: TRBV18; clone_size: once; j_call: TRBJ2-1; d_call: -; cdr3_nt: TGTGCCAGCTCACCAACCGGGGATGAGCAGTTCTTC; cdr3_aa: CASSPTGDEQFF
v_call: TRBV11-2; clone_size: -; j_call: TRBJ1-2; d_call: -; cdr3_nt: TGTGCCAGCAGCTTAGATGGGCTGGTAGGCTACACCTTC; cdr3_aa: CASSLDGLVGYTF
v_call: TRBV19; clone_size: -; j_call: TRBJ2-3; d_call: TRBD2; cdr3_nt: TGTGCCAGTAGTACGGGACTAGCGGGAGTCGTCGCAGATACGCAGTATTTT; cdr3_aa: CASSTGLAGVVADTQYF
v_call: TRBV10-1; clone_size: -; j_call: TRBJ2-5; d_call: -; cdr3_nt: TGCGCCAGCAGTGAGTCGACGGCGCAAGAGACCCAGTACTTC; cdr3_aa: CASSESTAQETQYF
v_call: TRBV5-1; clone_size: -; j_call: TRBJ2-7; d_call: -; cdr3_nt: TGCGCCAGCAGCTTGTTTTCCCAGGGGCGTCCTAACGAGCAGTACTTC; cdr3_aa: CASSLFSQGRPNEQYF
v_call: TRBV5-4; clone_size: -; j_call: TRBJ2-1; d_call: TRBD2; cdr3_nt: TGTGCCAGCAGCTTGGCTAGCGGAACCTACAATGAGCAGTTCTTC; cdr3_aa: CASSLASGTYNEQFF
v_call: TRBV5-1; clone_size: -; j_call: TRBJ2-5; d_call: -; cdr3_nt: TGCGCCAGCAGCTTGGAAGGAGTGGAGACCCAGTACTTC; cdr3_aa: CASSLEGVETQYF
v_call: TRBV6-2/TRBV6-3; clone_size: -; j_call: TRBJ2-1; d_call: TRBD2; cdr3_nt: TGTGCCAGCAGCCCTAGCGGGAGCTTTGCCTACAATGAGCAGTTCTTC; cdr3_aa: CASSPSGSFAYNEQFF
v_call: TRBV28; clone_size: -; j_call: TRBJ2-7; d_call: -; cdr3_nt: TGTGCCAGCAGTCGAGCCGGGACAAACTCCTACGAGCAGTACTTC; cdr3_aa: CASSRAGTNSYEQYF
v_call: TRBV27; clone_size: many; j_call: TRBJ2-6; d_call: -; cdr3_nt: TGTGCCAGCAGTTTAAACACAGCCTCTGGGGCCAACGTCCTGACTTTC; cdr3_aa: CASSLNTASGANVLTF
v_call: TRBV11-2; clone_size: -; j_call: TRBJ2-3; d_call: -; cdr3_nt: TGTGCCAGCAGCCCCTCGAGGGCGACAGGGAGGACAGATACGCAGTATTTT; cdr3_aa: CASSPSRATGRTDTQYF
v_call: TRBV10-2; clone_size: -; j_call: TRBJ1-4; d_call: -; cdr3_nt: TGCGCCAGCAGGGGGTTCGCGTCTCCGGGAAATGAAAAACTGTTTTTT; cdr3_aa: CASRGFASPGNEKLFF
v_call: TRBV2; clone_size: -; j_call: TRBJ2-3; d_call: TRBD2; cdr3_nt: TGTGCCACCCCAACCGGGACTAGGGGCACAGATACGCAGTATTTT; cdr3_aa: CATPTGTRGTDTQYF
v_call: TRBV5-4; clone_size: -; j_call: TRBJ2-7; d_call: -; cdr3_nt: TGTGCCAGCAGCCAAAAGGGCAGGGATGGTATCTACGAGCAGTACTTC; cdr3_aa: CASSQKGRDGIYEQYF
v_call: TRBV3-1/TRBV3-2; clone_size: -; j_call: TRBJ2-5; d_call: -; cdr3_nt: TGTGCCAGCCTCAGTCGGGGGGCAGAGACCCAGTACTTC; cdr3_aa: CASLSRGAETQYF
v_call: TRBV2; clone_size: -; j_call: TRBJ2-3; d_call: TRBD1; cdr3_nt: TGTGCCAGCAGCGACAGGGACCGAACGCAGTATTTT; cdr3_aa: CASSDRDRTQYF